This T cell receptor beta chain was observed in a study of blood T cell repertoires in COVID-19. Study at large: Italy, Spain and the United States were the sources of the convalescent and acute COVID-19 samples.

Per the original data handling: Scientists estimated how many nucleated cells there were by amplifying reference gene primers. Data came from immunoSEQ multiplex PCR; TCRdb stores just in-frame clones and leaves some out. That table gives V, J and clone size, and the DNA gave D and trimming. The sample holds over 60,000 clones, under 85% seen once. Patients in Seattle were enrolled during active infection, then followed longitudinally. From germline, CDR1 is SGHNT and CDR2 YENEEA. Between the trimmed V and J ends, which lost 2 bases and 10 bases, there was a span of 15 bases. The CDR3 is made up of 14 amino acids.

The receptor comes from a man in his fifties or sixties with COVID-19, enrolled during active disease. The rearrangement uses TRBV11-3 and TRBJ2-1; TRBD2 is a possible D gene (5 bases). The source material was peripheral blood. The CDR3 sequence: CASSLLGLLGEQFF. The CDR3 bases are TGTGCCAGCAGCTTATTAGGACTCTTGGGGGAGCAGTTCTTC.